This T cell receptor (beta chain) comes out of a study of blood T cell repertoires in COVID-19. Study-level background: PBMCs, B-cell-depleted T cells, or T cells provided the cDNA or gDNA that made up the material.

Germline V gene lookup returns CDR1 MNHEY and CDR2 SVGAGI. The CDR3 contains 14 residues. Trimming stripped 6 bases from V and 10 bases from J, with 18 bases between. TCRdb's table, derived via immunoSEQ multiplex PCR, lists solely in-frame clones and lacks some. The data hold about 260,000 clones, with 75% to 90% observed a single time. V usage is TRBV6-5 and J usage is TRBJ1-4; the D gene is possibly TRBD1 (5 bases). This clonotype originated in a woman aged 40 to 49 who had recovered from COVID-19. The sequencing sample was made of peripheral blood. In DNA, the CDR3 is TGTGCCAGCAGAATCACGACGGGGGGTCGAAAACTGTTTTTT. Residues: CASRITTGGRKLFF.